This T cell receptor beta chain appears in the sequencing data of a study of blood T cell repertoires in COVID-19. Study details: Sites in the United States, Italy and Spain provided acute and convalescent COVID-19 samples. The cDNA or gDNA used as material had been derived from T cells, B-cell-depleted T cells, or PBMCs.

In the study's own analysis: Amplification with reference gene primers provided the estimates of nucleated cell counts. Sequenced by immunoSEQ multiplex PCR; TCRdb stores in-frame clones only, minus some. The D gene and trimming were derived from the DNA, and the V and J assignments and clone size from that table. The sample yields over 85,000 clones, approximately 85% seen once. V trimming: 0 bases; J trimming: 0 bases; junction bases outside the gene matches: 0. The CDR3 is 15 amino acids. The germline V gene has CDR1 LNHDA and CDR2 SQIVND (reference sequence). The TCR was taken from a human donor in a cohort sampled during active COVID-19. This chain connects TRBV19 to TRBJ1-1; 8 bases fit TRBD1. The sample consisted of peripheral blood. CDR3 DNA: TGTGCCAGTAGTATAGAGACAGGGGTGAACACTGAAGCTTTCTTT. Its protein is CASSIETGVNTEAFF. Full variable domain (missing parts from reference TRBV19 and TRBJ1-1): DGGITQSPKYLFRKEGQNVTLSCEQNLNHDAMYWYRQDPGQGLRLIYYSQIVNDFQKGDIAEGYSVSREKKESFPLTVTSAQKNPTAFYLCASSIETGVNTEAFFGQGTRLTVV.